This TCR beta chain was identified in a study of graft-versus-host responses after intestinal transplantation. Study-wide results and caveats: Within allografts, high graft-versus-host to host-versus-graft clonal ratios were seen among patients with graft-donor T cell macrochimerism.

Irradiated, violet-dye-labeled stimulators (roughly 200,000) were plated alongside roughly 200,000 CFSE-labeled responders. The CDR3 length is 14 residues. The ends lost 5 bases at V and 4 bases at J; junction bases unmatched: 8. The V gene's germline CDR1 is GTSNPN and CDR2 SVGIG (reference sequence). The table came from immunoSEQ multiplex PCR; TCRdb's copy has only in-frame clones and leaves some out. The sample includes about 14,000 clones, roughly 35% of them seen just once. The sequencing here drew on alloreactive CD4+ T cells from a mixed lymphocyte reaction culture, taken before intestinal transplant. Subset specified: CFSE-low proliferating T cells sorted from roughly six-day pre-transplant mixed lymphocyte reaction (GvH or HvG direction). The clonotype comes from a human patient who received an intestinal transplant. J is TRBJ2-1 and V is TRBV30, with TRBD2 identical over 7 bases. CDR3 region: CAWGRRGSYNEQFF. CDR3 nucleotide sequence: TGTGCCTGGGGAAGGCGGGGGTCTTACAATGAGCAGTTCTTC.